This TCR beta chain stems from a study of T cell responses to AZD1222 COVID-19 vaccine. Findings of the study overall: White British ancestry dominated among donors, who included more females, and clonal diversity was possibly underestimated. Two AZD1222 administrations were followed by greater Spike-specific TCR breadth and depth. Baseline testing showed seropositivity in only six AZD1222 recipients.

About this clone: Its antigen is undetermined.

Clones were sequenced by immunoSEQ multiplex PCR, and TCRdb holds only the in-frame ones, with some missing. This table holds some 49,000 clones, around nine tenths found once. Germline values: CDR1 SGHTA, CDR2 FQGNSA. This CDR3 region has 14 residues. Trimming shortened V by 1 base and J by 11 bases, and 12 bases separated the two germline ends. The material sequenced was peripheral blood, taken 28 days after the second AZD1222 dose. The TCR was taken from an adult who received the AZD1222 COVID-19 vaccine. V gene TRBV7-2 combines with J gene TRBJ1-6; D not resolved. CDR3 in amino acids: CASSLESDGTPLHF. The CDR3 region has the DNA TGTGCCAGCAGCTTAGAGTCGGATGGGACACCCCTCCACTTT. The complete variable domain, with remaining parts taken from reference TRBV7-2 and TRBJ1-6, reads GAGVSQSPSNKVTEKGKDVELRCDPISGHTALYWYRQSLGQGLEFLIYFQGNSAPDKSGLPSDRFSAERTGGSVSTLTIQRTQQEDSAVYLCASSLESDGTPLHFGNGTRLTVT.